These 19 T cell receptor beta chains were all obtained from the same sample, sequenced in a study of blood T cell repertoires in COVID-19. The repertoire was sequenced with immunoSEQ multiplex PCR; TCRdb's copy has only in-frame clones and lacks some. The table has 130,000 or so clones, around four fifths seen once; the top ten hold around 25%. The specimen sequenced was peripheral blood. The source is a human donor in a cohort sampled during active COVID-19.

The chain carries TRBV5-6 and TRBJ2-7; TRBD2 agrees at 15 bases. Germline V lookup: CDR1 SGHDT, CDR2 YYEEEE. With 3 bases clipped from V and 5 bases from J, the junction kept 6 bases outside the gene matches. The CDR3 is made up of 16 amino acids. This CDR3 reads CASSYGLAGGHHEQYF. CDR3 sequence (DNA): TGTGCCAGCAGCTATGGACTAGCGGGAGGGCACCACGAGCAGTACTTC.

This chain uses TRBV30 with TRBJ1-2; 9 bases match TRBD1. This CDR3 is 13 amino acids long. With 0 bases clipped from V and 6 bases from J, the junction kept 2 bases outside the gene matches. Germline V gene lookup returns CDR1 GTSNPN and CDR2 SVGIG (reference sequence). The CDR3 DNA reads TGTGCCTGGAGTGTACGGGACAGGGATGGCTACACCTTC. The encoded protein is CAWSVRDRDGYTF.

V gene TRBV18 combines with J gene TRBJ2-3, with a possible D match to TRBD2 (6 bases). Germline CDR1 KGHSH, CDR2 LQKENI. CDR3 length: 16 amino acids. Trimming removed 3 bases at V and 5 bases at J, with 18 bases between. DNA of the CDR3: TGTGCCAGCTCACCTAGCGGATCCTCCGGAATAGATACGCAGTATTTT. Its protein is CASSPSGSSGIDTQYF.

The rearrangement joins TRBV19 to TRBJ2-1; 8 bases align to TRBD1. V was pared by 6 bases and J by 6 bases, with 19 bases of the junction left unmatched. CDR3 length: 18 amino acids. CDR1 and CDR2 (germline): LNHDA, SQIVND (reference sequence). This CDR3 reads CASRMDRVVPTVGNEQFF. CDR3 sequence (DNA): TGTGCCAGTAGGATGGACAGGGTAGTTCCCACCGTAGGCAATGAGCAGTTCTTC.

This chain joins TRBV7-2 and TRBJ2-7; 7 bases align to TRBD2. V was clipped by 5 bases and J by 3 bases; unmatched bases: 10. CDR1 and CDR2 (germline): SGHTA, FQGNSA. This CDR3 has 15 amino acids. The CDR3 loop is CASSPRGGLVYEQYF. CDR3 nucleotides: TGTGCCAGCAGCCCTCGGGGAGGGTTAGTCTACGAGCAGTACTTC.

The V gene is TRBV9, the J gene TRBJ1-1; 10 positions match TRBD1. Germline-derived CDR1 and CDR2 are SGDLS and YYNGEE. V shed 4 bases and J 4 bases; nucleotides not matched to a gene: 10. This CDR3 is built from 16 residues. The CDR3, as DNA: TGTGCCAGCAGCCCGAGGACAGGGGGACACGGCACTGAAGCTTTCTTT. It translates to CASSPRTGGHGTEAFF.

The chain is built from TRBV7-3 and TRBJ2-1, with a tentative D call TRBD2 (6 bases). Trimming left V 0 bases short and J 0 bases short, with 6 bases between. Germline V gene sequence: CDR1 SGHTA, CDR2 FQGTGA. The CDR3 totals 15 residues. For the CDR3, the DNA is TGTGCCAGCAGCTTAACCGGGAGCTCCTACAATGAGCAGTTCTTC. Residues: CASSLTGSSYNEQFF.

The rearrangement links TRBV3-1 (or the pseudogene TRBV3-2) to TRBJ2-3; D gene ambiguous. Germline V gene data show CDR1 as LGHDT and CDR2 as YNNKEL (reference sequence). V lost 2 bases and J lost 2, with 5 bases in between. The CDR3 loop spans 13 amino acids. The CDR3 region is CASSQLFTDTQYF. The CDR3 bases are TGTGCCAGCAGCCAACTTTTCACAGATACGCAGTATTTT.

The chain couples TRBV28 to TRBJ2-2; D might be TRBD1 (5 bases). This CDR3 has 13 residues. V lost 7 bases to trimming and J lost 5 bases, with 11 bases between them. CDR1 and CDR2 from the germline V gene are MDHEN and SYDVKM. The CDR3: CASTSTVTGELFF. Here the CDR3 DNA reads TGTGCCAGCACCTCGACAGTAACCGGGGAGCTGTTTTTT.

The chain uses TRBV7-9 and TRBJ1-1, with 8 bases aligning to TRBD1. This CDR3 contains 14 residues. With 4 bases clipped from V and 5 bases from J, the junction kept 6 bases outside the gene matches. Germline CDR1 reads SEHNR; CDR2 reads FQNEAQ (reference sequence). CDR3 sequence (DNA): TGTGCCAGCAGCTCTACAGGGGGAAGGACTGAAGCTTTCTTT. Residues: CASSSTGGRTEAFF.

This chain uses TRBV30 with TRBJ1-5; D ambiguous. The CDR3 covers 13 residues. The V gene's germline CDR1 is GTSNPN and CDR2 SVGIG (reference sequence). V lost 3 bases and J 5 bases, leaving 11 bases between the germline ends. The CDR3: CAWSPGRDQPQHF. CDR3 coding DNA: TGTGCCTGGAGCCCCGGGAGGGATCAGCCCCAGCATTTT. The variable domain in full, with the rest retrieved from reference TRBV30 and TRBJ1-5, is SQTIHQWPATLVQPVGSPLSLECTVEGTSNPNLYWYRQAAGRGLQLLFYSVGIGQISSEVPQNLSASRPQDRQFILSSKKLLLSDSGFYLCAWSPGRDQPQHFGDGTRLSIL.

This chain uses TRBV30 with TRBJ2-3, with a possible D match to TRBD1 (7 bases). There are 14 residues in the CDR3. Germline V gene lookup returns CDR1 GTSNPN and CDR2 SVGIG (reference sequence). Between the trimmed V and J ends, which lost 7 bases and 4 bases, there was a span of 18 bases. DNA of the CDR3: TGTGCCTCACGACAGGGCGGGGCGGCAGATACGCAGTATTTT. Translating it yields CASRQGGAADTQYF. Drawing the rest from reference TRBV30 and TRBJ2-3, the complete variable domain is SQTIHQWPATLVQPVGSPLSLECTVEGTSNPNLYWYRQAAGRGLQLLFYSVGIGQISSEVPQNLSASRPQDRQFILSSKKLLLSDSGFYLCASRQGGAADTQYFGPGTRLTVL.

The chain combines TRBV29-1 with TRBJ1-2, with 9 bases lining up with TRBD1. This CDR3 is built from 15 residues. The V gene end was trimmed by 6 bases and the J gene end by 0 bases; junction bases not matched to a gene: 8. The V gene's germline CDR1 is SQVTM and CDR2 ANQGSEA. The DNA of the CDR3 is TGCAGCGTAAGTGCCCGGGACAGGGCTAACTATGGCTACACCTTC. Amino acids: CSVSARDRANYGYTF.

The chain is built from TRBV2 and TRBJ2-4; 7 nucleotides match TRBD2. V was clipped by 7 bases and J by 3 bases; unmatched bases: 12. The CDR3 spans 16 residues. Germline assignment: CDR1 SNHLY and CDR2 FYNNEI. The CDR3 DNA reads TGTGCCAGCAACCCCCCTAGCGGAAGGGACAAAAACATTCAGTACTTC. It yields the protein CASNPPSGRDKNIQYF.

The rearrangement uses TRBV25-1 and TRBJ2-2; 7 bases fit TRBD1. Per germline, CDR1 MGHDK and CDR2 SYGVNS. Trimming took 5 bases from V and 1 from J; bases not matched to a gene: 10. The CDR3 has 17 residues. The CDR3 nucleotides read TGTGCCAGCAGTTCTGATACCGGGACAGTGAACACCGGGGAGCTGTTTTTT. Translation: CASSSDTGTVNTGELFF.

This chain joins TRBV5-1 and TRBJ2-1; perhaps TRBD2 as D (5 bases). V was clipped by 0 bases and J by 5 bases, with 12 bases between them. The length of the CDR3 is 15 residues. Germline V CDR1 and CDR2: SGHRS, YFSETQ. The DNA of the CDR3 is TGCGCCAGCAGCTTGGCCGTTGGACTCGACAATGAGCAGTTCTTC. It codes for CASSLAVGLDNEQFF.

The CDR3 sequence: CASRPGQGNTGELFF. CDR3 DNA: TGTGCCAGCAGACCGGGACAGGGGAACACCGGGGAGCTGTTTTTT. This chain connects TRBV6-5 to TRBJ2-2; 9 bases are shared with TRBD1. Germline loops: CDR1 MNHEY, CDR2 SVGAGI. This CDR3 is 15 amino acids long. V trimming: 6 bases; J trimming: 1 base; junction bases outside the gene matches: 3.

The CDR3 here is CATSEQGVDTQYF. CDR3 nucleotide sequence: TGTGCCACCAGTGAACAGGGGGTAGATACGCAGTATTTT. The V and J genes are TRBV24-1 and TRBJ2-3; TRBD1 aligns across 8 bases. The CDR3 runs 13 residues. The V and J ends lost 4 bases and 5 bases, in that order; junction bases with no gene match: 1. Germline-derived CDR1 and CDR2 are KGHDR and SFDVKD.

This chain connects TRBV18 to TRBJ1-4; a weak D match, TRBD1 (5 bases). Germline V lookup: CDR1 KGHSH, CDR2 LQKENI. The CDR3 has 15 amino acids. The V and J ends lost 3 bases and 7 bases respectively, with 15 bases between them. The CDR3 region has the DNA TGTGCCAGCTCACCGTTGGGGGGATCGAGTGAAAAACTGTTTTTT. Residues: CASSPLGGSSEKLFF.